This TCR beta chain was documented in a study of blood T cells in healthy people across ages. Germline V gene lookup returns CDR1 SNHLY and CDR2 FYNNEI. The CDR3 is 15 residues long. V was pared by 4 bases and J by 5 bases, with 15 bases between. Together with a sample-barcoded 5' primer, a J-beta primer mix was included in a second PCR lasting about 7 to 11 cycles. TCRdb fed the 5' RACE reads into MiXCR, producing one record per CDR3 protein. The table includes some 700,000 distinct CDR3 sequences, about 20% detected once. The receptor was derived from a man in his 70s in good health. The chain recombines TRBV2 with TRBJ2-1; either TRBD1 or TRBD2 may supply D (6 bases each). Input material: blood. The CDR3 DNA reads TGTGCCAGCAGTGCACAGGGACTCGGAGACAATGAGCAGTTCTTC. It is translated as CASSAQGLGDNEQFF.